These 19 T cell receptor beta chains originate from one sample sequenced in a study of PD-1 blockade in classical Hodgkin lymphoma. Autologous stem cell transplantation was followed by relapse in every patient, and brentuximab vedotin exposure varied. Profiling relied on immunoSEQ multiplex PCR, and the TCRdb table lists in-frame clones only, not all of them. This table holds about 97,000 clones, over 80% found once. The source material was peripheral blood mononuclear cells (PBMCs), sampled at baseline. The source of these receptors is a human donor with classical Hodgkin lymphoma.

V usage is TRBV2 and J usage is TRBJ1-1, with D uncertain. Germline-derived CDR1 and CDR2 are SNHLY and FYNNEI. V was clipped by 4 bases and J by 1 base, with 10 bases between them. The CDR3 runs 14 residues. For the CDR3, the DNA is TGTGCCAGCAGTGTAATGGGCCAGAACACTGAAGCTTTCTTT. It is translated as CASSVMGQNTEAFF.

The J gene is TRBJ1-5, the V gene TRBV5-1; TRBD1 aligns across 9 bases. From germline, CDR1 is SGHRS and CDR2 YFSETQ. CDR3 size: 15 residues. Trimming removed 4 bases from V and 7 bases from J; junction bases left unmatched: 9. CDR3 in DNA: TGCGCCAGCAGCCTCCATTCGGGACAGGGCCAGCCCCAGCATTTT. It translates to CASSLHSGQGQPQHF.

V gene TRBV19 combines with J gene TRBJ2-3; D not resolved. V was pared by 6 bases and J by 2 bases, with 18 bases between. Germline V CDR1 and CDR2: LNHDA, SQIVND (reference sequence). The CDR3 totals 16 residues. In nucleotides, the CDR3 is TGTGCCAGTAGGCCGCGTCACCCCAGAAACACAGATACGCAGTATTTT. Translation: CASRPRHPRNTDTQYF.

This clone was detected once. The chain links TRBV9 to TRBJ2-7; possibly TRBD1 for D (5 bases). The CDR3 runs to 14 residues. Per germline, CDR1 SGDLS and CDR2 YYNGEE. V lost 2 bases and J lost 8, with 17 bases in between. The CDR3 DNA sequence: TGTGCCAGCAGCGTGGGCAGGGTGGGTACGAAGCAGTACTTC. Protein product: CASSVGRVGTKQYF.

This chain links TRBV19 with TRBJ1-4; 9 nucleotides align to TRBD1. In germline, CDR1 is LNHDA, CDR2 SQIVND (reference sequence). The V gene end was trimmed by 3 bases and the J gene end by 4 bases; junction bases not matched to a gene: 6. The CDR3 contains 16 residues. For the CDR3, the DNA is TGTGCCAGTAGTATCGGGACAGGGAGGCTTAATGAAAAACTGTTTTTT. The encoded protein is CASSIGTGRLNEKLFF.

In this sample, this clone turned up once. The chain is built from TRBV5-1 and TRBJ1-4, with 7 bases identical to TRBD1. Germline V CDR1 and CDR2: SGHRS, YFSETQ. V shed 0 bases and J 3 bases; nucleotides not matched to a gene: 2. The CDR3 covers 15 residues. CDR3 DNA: TGCGCCAGCAGCTTGGCCAGGGGGTCTAATGAAAAACTGTTTTTT. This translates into CASSLARGSNEKLFF.

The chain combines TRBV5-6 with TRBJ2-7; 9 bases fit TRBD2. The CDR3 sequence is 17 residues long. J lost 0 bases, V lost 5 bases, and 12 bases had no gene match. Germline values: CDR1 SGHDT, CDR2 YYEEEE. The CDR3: CASSPGRLADYSYEQYF. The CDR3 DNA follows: TGTGCCAGCAGTCCCGGGCGACTAGCGGATTACTCCTACGAGCAGTACTTC.

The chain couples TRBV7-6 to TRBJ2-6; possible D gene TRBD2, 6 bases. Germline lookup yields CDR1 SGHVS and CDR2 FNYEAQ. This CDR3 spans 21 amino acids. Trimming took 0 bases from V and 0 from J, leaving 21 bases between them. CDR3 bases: TGTGCCAGCAGCTTAGCCGTTGAAGTCTCGGGAGCTAGCTCTGGGGCCAACGTCCTGACTTTC. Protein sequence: CASSLAVEVSGASSGANVLTF.

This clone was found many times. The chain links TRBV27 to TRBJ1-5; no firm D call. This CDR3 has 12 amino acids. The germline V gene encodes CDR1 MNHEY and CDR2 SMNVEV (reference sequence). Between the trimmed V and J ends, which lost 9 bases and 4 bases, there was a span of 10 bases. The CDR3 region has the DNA TGTGCCAGTGCTTCGGGTAATCAGCCCCAGCATTTT. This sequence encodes CASASGNQPQHF.

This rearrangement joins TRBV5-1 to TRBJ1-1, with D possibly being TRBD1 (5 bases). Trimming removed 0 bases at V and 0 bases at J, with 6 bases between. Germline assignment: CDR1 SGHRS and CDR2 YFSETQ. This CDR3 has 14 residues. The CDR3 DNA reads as TGCGCCAGCAGCTTGGGACAGATGAACACTGAAGCTTTCTTT. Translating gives CASSLGQMNTEAFF.

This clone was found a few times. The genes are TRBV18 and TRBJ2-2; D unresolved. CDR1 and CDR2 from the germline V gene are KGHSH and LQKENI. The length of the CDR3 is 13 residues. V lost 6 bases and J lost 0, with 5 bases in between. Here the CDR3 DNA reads TGTGCCAGCTCGGGCGCGAACACCGGGGAGCTGTTTTTT. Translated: CASSGANTGELFF.

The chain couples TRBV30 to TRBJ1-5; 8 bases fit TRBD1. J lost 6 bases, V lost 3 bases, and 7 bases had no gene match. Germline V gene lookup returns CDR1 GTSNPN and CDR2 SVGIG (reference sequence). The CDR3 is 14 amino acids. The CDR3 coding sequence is TGTGCCTGGAGCCCCGGCAGGGGGCTTCAGCCCCAGCATTTT. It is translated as CAWSPGRGLQPQHF.

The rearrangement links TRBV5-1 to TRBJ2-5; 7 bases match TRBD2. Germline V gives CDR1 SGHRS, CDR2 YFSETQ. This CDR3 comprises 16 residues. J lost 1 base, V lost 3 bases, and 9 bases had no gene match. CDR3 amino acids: CASSSGGLGPQETQYF. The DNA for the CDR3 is TGCGCCAGCAGCTCGGGAGGACTGGGGCCCCAAGAGACCCAGTACTTC.

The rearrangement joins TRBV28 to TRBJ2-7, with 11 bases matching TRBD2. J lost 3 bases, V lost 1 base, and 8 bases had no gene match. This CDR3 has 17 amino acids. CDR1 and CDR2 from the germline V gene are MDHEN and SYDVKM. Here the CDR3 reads CASSLSGSGRGFYEQYF. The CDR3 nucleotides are TGTGCCAGCAGTTTATCGGGTAGCGGGAGGGGCTTCTACGAGCAGTACTTC.

The CDR3 loop is CASKFVDRVDTEAFF. In DNA form, the CDR3 reads TGTGCCAGCAAGTTCGTGGACAGGGTCGACACTGAAGCTTTCTTT. The rearrangement uses TRBV6-5 and TRBJ1-1; 8 positions agree with TRBD1. Trimming removed 7 bases from V and 3 bases from J; junction bases left unmatched: 10. From germline, CDR1 is MNHEY and CDR2 SVGAGI. The CDR3 is made up of 15 amino acids.

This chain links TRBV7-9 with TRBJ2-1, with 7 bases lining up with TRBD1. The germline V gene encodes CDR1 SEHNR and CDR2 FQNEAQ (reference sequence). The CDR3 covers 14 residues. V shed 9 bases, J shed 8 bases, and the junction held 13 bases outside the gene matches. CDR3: CASGENRGSDEQFF. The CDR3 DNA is TGTGCCAGTGGCGAGAACAGGGGTAGCGATGAGCAGTTCTTC.

The CDR3 DNA sequence: TGTGCCAGCAGTTACGTAAGGGGCCCCTACGAGCAGTACTTC. This translates into CASSYVRGPYEQYF. This chain joins TRBV6-6 and TRBJ2-7; TRBD1 is a possible D gene (5 bases). V lost 2 bases, J lost 2 bases, and 10 bases lay in between. The CDR3 has 14 residues. Germline V gene data show CDR1 as MNHNY and CDR2 as SVGAGI (reference sequence).

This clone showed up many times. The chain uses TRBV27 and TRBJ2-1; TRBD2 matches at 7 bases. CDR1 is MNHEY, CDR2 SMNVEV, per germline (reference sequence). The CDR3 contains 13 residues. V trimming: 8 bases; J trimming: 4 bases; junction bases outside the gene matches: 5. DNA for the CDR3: TGTGCCAGCCGGACTAGTCTATACAATGAGCAGTTCTTC. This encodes CASRTSLYNEQFF.

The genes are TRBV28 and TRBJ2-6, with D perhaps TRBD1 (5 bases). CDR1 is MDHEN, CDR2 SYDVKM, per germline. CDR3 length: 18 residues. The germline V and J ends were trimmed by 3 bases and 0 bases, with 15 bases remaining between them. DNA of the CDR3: TGTGCCAGCAGTTTTATCTCGAAAGGGGTCTCTGGGGCCAACGTCCTGACTTTC. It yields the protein CASSFISKGVSGANVLTF. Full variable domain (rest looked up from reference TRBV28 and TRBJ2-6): DVKVTQSSRYLVKRTGEKVFLECVQDMDHENMFWYRQDPGLGLRLIYFSYDVKMKEKGDIPEGYSVSREKKERFSLILESASTNQTSMYLCASSFISKGVSGANVLTFGAGSRLTVL.